This TCR beta chain appears in the sequencing data of a study of shared clonotypes between healthy human individuals. Study results and limitations: Researchers sampled only blood; tissue repertoires likely differ.

Authors' analysis steps: Filtering differed since immunoSEQ provided only junctions, with no quality scores. TCRdb's copy holds only in-frame clones and misses some; the assay was immunoSEQ multiplex PCR. For V, J and clone size, that table is used; D and trimming come from the DNA. The sample lists 950,000 to 1,100,000 clones; around three quarters were seen once. The V gene's germline CDR1 is SGHNT and CDR2 YYREEE (reference sequence). V gave up 0 bases and J gave up 3 bases, with 18 bases separating them. This CDR3 contains 17 residues. This clone was found once. Its antigen is not identified. Caucasian adults living in Nashville, Tennessee, provided all samples.

Sequenced: memory CD4+ T cells from PBMCs. The subset: CD45RA-negative fraction. The chain is built from TRBV5-4 and TRBJ1-2, with D hard to call. The sequence came from a man aged 18 to 30 in good health. Some clones in this sample may be carry-over from other donors' samples. CDR3 loop: CASSLGAWQSFYYGYTF. DNA for the CDR3: TGTGCCAGCAGCTTGGGGGCTTGGCAGTCCTTCTACTATGGCTACACCTTC.